The rows below give T cell receptor beta chains drawn from one sample of a study of response to subunit inactivated influenza vaccine. TCRdb ran MiXCR on the RT-PCR reads and lists one entry per CDR3 protein. The table records approximately 160,000 distinct CDR3 sequences, about 10% of them present only once. The starting material was CD8+ T cells sorted from PBMCs, obtained 23 to 25 months after vaccination. The receptors were sampled from a man in his fifties or sixties who received an inactivated influenza vaccine. CDR3s include the opening cysteine and the closing phenylalanine or tryptophan. Clone size is shown for a subset of rows, as once, few, many or a class of expanded clone.

J | size | V | CDR3
TRBJ2-5 | few | TRBV6-1 | CASSRGLAGGIAQQETQYF
TRBJ2-2 | . | TRBV6-1 | CASPKYRNTGELFF
TRBJ2-3 | few | TRBV12-3/TRBV12-4 | CASSFWRQGADTQYF
TRBJ2-5 | . | TRBV7-9 | CASSLVSGLFQETQYF
TRBJ2-3 | few | TRBV11-2 | CASSLDARGSGRALGTDTQYF
TRBJ2-1 | few | TRBV3-1 | CASSQEEGVARNEQFF
TRBJ2-1 | few | TRBV5-4 | CASSLIENYNEQFF
TRBJ1-3 | many | TRBV11-1 | CASSLLGQPQTERASGNTIYF
TRBJ2-3 | many | TRBV10-3 | CATRQGADTQYF
TRBJ2-3 | . | TRBV27 | CASSYGKVTDTQYF
TRBJ1-4 | few | TRBV9 | CASSETGVTNEKLFF
TRBJ2-1 | few | TRBV27 | CASSLLVGEGPSNEQFF
TRBJ2-5 | . | TRBV7-9 | CASSFATGWKTQYF
TRBJ2-3 | . | TRBV20-1 | CCARDWDRGTDTQYF
TRBJ2-1 | few | TRBV20-1 | CSARIGIEQFF
TRBJ1-4 | few | TRBV4-3 | CASSQGLGRANEKLFF
TRBJ2-3 | few | TRBV30 | CAWSRGTDTQYF
TRBJ2-1 | . | TRBV14 | CASSQGPVTISYNEQFF
TRBJ2-1 | . | TRBV28 | CASSPGTFWFF
TRBJ2-7 | . | TRBV29-1 | CSVEARGPSYEQYF
TRBJ2-1 | . | TRBV20-1 | CSATRTGPGNEQFF
TRBJ2-3 | . | TRBV11-2 | CASRRVGGRADTQYF
TRBJ2-5 | . | TRBV11-2 | CASSFLALPQETQYF
TRBJ2-1 | . | TRBV6-1 | CATPERTSGRAREQFF
TRBJ2-2 | . | TRBV28 | CASSRDRGQRPTGELFF
TRBJ2-1 | . | TRBV20-1 | CSPSGETKQFF
TRBJ2-1 | many | TRBV3-1 | CASSRFIQNSMSAYNEQFF
TRBJ2-1 | . | TRBV4-2 | CASSQEARDEQFF
TRBJ1-3 | few | TRBV4-2 | CASSQDGGGQSRNTIYF
TRBJ2-1 | many | TRBV5-1 | CASSLVLAGEYNEQFF
TRBJ2-2 | few | TRBV11-2 | CASSLALPGELFF
TRBJ2-1 | many | TRBV30 | CAWSVPPGGEFF
TRBJ2-1 | few | TRBV5-1 | CASSPEVGGHEQFF
TRBJ2-2 | . | TRBV6-5 | CASSLTQTVFTGELFF
TRBJ2-2 | many | TRBV10-3 | CAISDNGMNTGELFF
TRBJ2-1 | . | TRBV12-3/TRBV12-4 | CASSGGQGVGNEQFF
TRBJ1-1 | . | TRBV27 | CASSLSFRWNTEAFF
TRBJ2-7 | few | TRBV15 | CATSKDINEQYF
TRBJ2-1 | few | TRBV12-3/TRBV12-4 | CASSFGTIPTEQFF
TRBJ1-5 | many | TRBV4-1 | CASSQGRGPQPQHF
TRBJ1-1 | . | TRBV11-2 | CASSLDSFLPMNTEAFF
TRBJ2-7 | once | TRBV5-1 | CASSIPGTGSYEQYF
TRBJ2-1 | . | TRBV6-2/TRBV6-3 | CASSYLGLASFF
TRBJ1-2 | . | TRBV12-3/TRBV12-4 | CASSTGTYGYTF
TRBJ1-1 | . | TRBV7-9 | CASSPRNTEAFF
TRBJ2-2 | once | TRBV7-2 | CAGSQGIAGGPGGELFF
TRBJ2-7 | many | TRBV5-1 | CASTNSYEQYF
TRBJ1-1 | . | TRBV12-3/TRBV12-4 | CASSWDRVNTEAFF
TRBJ2-7 | many | TRBV28 | CASSFLSDGGTSSYEQYF
TRBJ2-7 | many | TRBV20-1 | CSARGTGETNEQYF
TRBJ2-7 | . | TRBV4-3 | CASSQDRQDEQYF
TRBJ1-5 | . | TRBV14 | CASSQGAGEPQHF
TRBJ1-2 | few | TRBV11-2 | CASSLSATLGYTF
TRBJ2-5 | . | TRBV20-1 | CSARDLRQGWETQYF
TRBJ1-1 | few | TRBV9 | CASSPRSQGLTEAFF
TRBJ1-2 | few | TRBV20-1 | CSASALRTAYGYTF
TRBJ2-7 | few | TRBV20-1 | CSQSGLHAYEQYF
TRBJ1-6 | many | TRBV7-9 | CASSLDSTVSYNSPLHF